This record looks at one T cell receptor (beta chain) sequence and its context. It has no known antigen specificity. No much larger clone exists at a distance of one base, and base qualities are not known. The Qiagen DNeasy kit was used to extract genomic DNA from unsorted PBMCs and from the negatively selected CD4+ and CD8+ fractions. Using primers that anneal to V and J segments, immunoSEQ multiplex PCR amplified the TCR beta CDR3 regions. A synthetic immune receptor repertoire was used to minimize amplification bias, and any remaining bias was removed computationally after sequencing. The original pipeline was this. Custom Python scripts were used to quantify repertoire diversity as the Shannon entropy index. Unsorted, CD4+ and CD8+ repertoires were analyzed separately, except for combined analyses in which CD4+ and CD8+ sequences were merged in silico. A clone counted as expanded when the clone's frequency after treatment rose at least 2-fold relative to C1D1, and clones undetected at baseline were given a pseudocount of 0.5. Singleton clones were defined as clones with 0 or 1 copy at C1D1, and non-singleton clones were defined as clones with 2 or more copies. Clones expanded in unsorted samples were annotated as CD4+, CD8+ or unknown by matching protein sequences in sorted samples from the same patient. Wilcoxon tests on paired samples were used to test changes in diversity from C1D1 to C4D1. As stored in TCRdb, this immuneACCESS dataset retains in-frame rearrangements with V and J assigned. A fraction of the clones does not appear; measured against another copy, unresolved V genes explain less than half of the discrepancy, and the remainder lacks a known reason. The DNA was the basis for D and trimming; V, J and clone size are from that table. Across this sample there are approximately 29,000 clones, with approximately 80% seen only once. Roughly 20% of the sample rests with the top ten.

This sample was included in a study of PD-1 blockade in classical Hodgkin lymphoma (dated by TCRdb to about 2020). In terms of the full investigation: Nivolumab dosing was 3 mg/kg intravenously every 2 weeks, continuing until either disease progression or unacceptable toxicity. To define a peripheral blood immune signature of response to PD-1 blockade in classical Hodgkin lymphoma, the study combined TCR beta sequencing with CyTOF. Results the study describes overall, beyond this receptor: Lower diversity was observed in patients in whom nivolumab was started less than 1 year after ASCT, and these patients were excluded from later analyses so that confounding by immune reconstitution would be avoided. CD4+ but not CD8+ TCR diversity rose significantly by C4D1 (p=0.0027 vs p=0.16), most apparent in complete responders (p=0.02). Baseline TCR diversity was reported to be lower in newly diagnosed patients than in healthy donors, and even lower in relapsed/refractory patients. Among trial patients, those achieving complete response had baseline diversity similar to that of newly diagnosed patients, while diversity was significantly lower in partial responders and progressors. The study was restricted to a single clinical trial cohort, and the causes of repertoire differences, possibly disease activity or prior therapy, were left undefined.

The CDR3 runs 16 residues from the cysteine to the phenylalanine. Solely the CDR3 DNA is kept, with 48 bases framed from the first base. Deletion took 3 bases off V and 2 bases off J, with a span of 16 bases between the germline ends. In the germline V gene, CDR1 corresponds to MDHEN and CDR2 to SYDVKM. The time point label for this specimen denotes: cycle 4 day 1 (C4D1), after more than 5 weeks of nivolumab. Every trial patient had relapsed after autologous stem cell transplantation, and cohorts A, B and C differed in prior brentuximab vedotin exposure. The trial cohort included 55 to 65 patients with relapsed/refractory classical Hodgkin lymphoma, and each patient had a best overall response of complete response, partial response or progressive disease. Single-agent nivolumab was administered to trial patients in the multi-cohort phase II CheckMate 205 trial. An independent review committee assessed best overall response by applying the 2007 International Working Group response criteria. Trial PBMCs were collected immediately before nivolumab initiation (C1D1) and during therapy at cycle 2 day 1 and cycle 4 day 1. Peripheral blood was collected in 8 mL Vacutainer Cell Preparation Tubes, from which PBMCs were isolated by centrifugation and then cryopreserved.

The chain uses TRBV28 and TRBJ1-1, with TRBD1 tentatively as D gene (5 bases match). The sequencing used peripheral blood mononuclear cells (PBMCs), collected before the fourth cycle of nivolumab. The source is a human donor with classical Hodgkin lymphoma. Here the CDR3 is given as CASSLWGRKKNTEAFF. The DNA sequence is given as TGTGCCAGCAGTTTGTGGGGGAGGAAAAAAAACACTGAAGCTTTCTTT.